The clone carrying this T cell receptor (beta chain) has just a few counts. This sequence may be a read error, since a much larger clone differs from it by one base. Trimming took 0 bases from V and 3 from J, leaving 6 bases between them. The CDR3 extends over 13 amino acids. Germline V CDR1 and CDR2: SGHDT, YYEEEE. MiXCR, applied by TCRdb to the RT-PCR reads, yields one record per CDR3 protein. Among approximately 720,000 distinct CDR3 sequences listed, 12% to 15% were seen once. V usage is TRBV5-6 and J usage is TRBJ1-1; D is ambiguous. The sequenced material came from memory CD4+ T cells from blood. The clonotype originates from a female donor in good health, serving as a healthy control. Here the CDR3 DNA reads TGTGCCAGCAGCTTGGAACAGTACACTGAAGCTTTCTTT. Translating it yields CASSLEQYTEAFF.